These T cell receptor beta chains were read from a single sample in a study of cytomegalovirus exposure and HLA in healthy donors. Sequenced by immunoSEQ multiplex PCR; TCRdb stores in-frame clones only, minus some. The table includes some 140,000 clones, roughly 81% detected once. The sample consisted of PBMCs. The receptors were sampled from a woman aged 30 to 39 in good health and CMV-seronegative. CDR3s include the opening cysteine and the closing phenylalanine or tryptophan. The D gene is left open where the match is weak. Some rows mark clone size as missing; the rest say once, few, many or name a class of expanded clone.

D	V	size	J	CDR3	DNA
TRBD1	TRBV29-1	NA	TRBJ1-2	CSVSTGGDYGYTF	TGCAGCGTTTCCACAGGGGGCGACTATGGCTACACCTTC
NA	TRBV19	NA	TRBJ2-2	CASSTRQGLAGELFF	TGTGCCAGTAGTACCCGACAGGGACTAGCCGGGGAGCTGTTTTTT
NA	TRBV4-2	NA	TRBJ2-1	CASSRTSYNEQFF	TGTGCCAGCAGCCGTACAAGTTACAATGAGCAGTTCTTC
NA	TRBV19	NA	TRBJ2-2	CASSIWAADTGELFF	TGTGCCAGTAGTATTTGGGCAGCAGACACCGGGGAGCTGTTTTTT
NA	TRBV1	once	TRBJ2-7	CTSSHAGRLEQYF	TGCACCAGCAGCCATGCGGGGCGATTAGAGCAGTACTTC
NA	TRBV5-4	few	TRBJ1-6	CASSLARNSPLHF	TGTGCCAGCAGCTTGGCGCGTAATTCACCCCTCCACTTT
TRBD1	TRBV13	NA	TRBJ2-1	CASSLRSGQGLPYNEQFF	TGTGCCAGCAGCTTACGCTCCGGACAGGGATTACCCTACAATGAGCAGTTCTTC
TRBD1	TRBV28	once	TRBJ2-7	CASSDLTGGYEQYF	TGTGCCAGCAGTGACCTGACAGGGGGCTACGAGCAGTACTTC
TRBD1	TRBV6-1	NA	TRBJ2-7	CASGSGTGTYEQYF	TGTGCCAGCGGATCCGGGACAGGGACGTACGAGCAGTACTTC
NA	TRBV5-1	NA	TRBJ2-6	CASRGESGANVLTF	TGCGCCAGCCGCGGGGAATCTGGGGCCAACGTCCTGACTTTC
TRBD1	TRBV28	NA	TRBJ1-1	CASSLWDSGTEAFF	TGTGCCAGCAGTTTGTGGGACAGTGGCACTGAAGCTTTCTTT
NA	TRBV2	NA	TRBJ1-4	CASSGVSGRRLNNEKLFF	TGTGCCAGCAGTGGCGTTTCTGGCAGGAGGCTAAATAATGAAAAACTGTTTTTT
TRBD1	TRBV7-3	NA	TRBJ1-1	CASSSRTGMNTEAFF	TGTGCCAGCAGCTCGCGGACAGGGATGAACACTGAAGCTTTCTTT
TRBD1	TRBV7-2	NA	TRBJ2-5	CASSSGQGETQYF	TGTGCCAGCAGCTCCGGACAGGGTGAGACCCAGTACTTC
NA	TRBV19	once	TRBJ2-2	CASSNSRVTGELFF	TGTGCCAGTAGCAACAGCAGGGTCACCGGGGAGCTGTTTTTT
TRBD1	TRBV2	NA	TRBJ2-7	CASQLRTGFYEQYF	TGTGCCAGCCAACTTAGGACAGGGTTCTACGAGCAGTACTTC
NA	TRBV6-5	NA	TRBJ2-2	CASSTNTGELFF	TGTGCCAGCAGCACGAACACCGGGGAGCTGTTTTTT
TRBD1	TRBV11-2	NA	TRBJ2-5	CASSFNRGLRKGETQYF	TGTGCCAGCAGCTTCAACAGGGGGCTCCGCAAAGGAGAGACCCAGTACTTC
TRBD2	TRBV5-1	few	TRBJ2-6	CASSRAGGGAGSGANVLTF	TGCGCCAGCAGCCGAGCCGGGGGGGGCGCAGGTTCTGGGGCCAACGTCCTGACTTTC
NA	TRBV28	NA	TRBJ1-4	CASSLSGSNEKLFF	TGTGCCAGCAGTTTATCAGGGTCTAATGAAAAACTGTTTTTT
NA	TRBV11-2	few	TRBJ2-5	CASSLKQGVGETQYF	TGTGCCAGCAGCTTAAAGCAGGGTGTAGGGGAGACCCAGTACTTC
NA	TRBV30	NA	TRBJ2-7	CAWKERYEQYF	TGTGCCTGGAAGGAGAGATACGAGCAGTACTTC
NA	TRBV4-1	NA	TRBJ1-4	CASSQGPRGSNEKLFF	TGCGCCAGCAGCCAAGGCCCTCGTGGGAGTAATGAAAAACTGTTTTTT
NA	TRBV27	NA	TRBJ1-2	CASREQGYNYGYTF	TGTGCCAGCAGGGAACAGGGTTATAACTATGGCTACACCTTC
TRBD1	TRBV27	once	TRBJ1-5	CASSLTGGLQPQHF	TGTGCCAGCAGTCTAACAGGGGGGCTTCAGCCCCAGCATTTT
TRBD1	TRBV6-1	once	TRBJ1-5	CASSEWTGPQPQHF	TGTGCCAGCAGTGAATGGACAGGACCTCAGCCCCAGCATTTT
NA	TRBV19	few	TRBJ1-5	CASSPQGQNQPQHF	TGTGCCAGTAGTCCCCAAGGACAGAATCAGCCCCAGCATTTT
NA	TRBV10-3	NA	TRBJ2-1	CAISDPTGKGVNEQFF	TGTGCCATCAGCGACCCTACGGGGAAGGGAGTTAATGAGCAGTTCTTC
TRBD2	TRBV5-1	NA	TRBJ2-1	CASSNLAGADNEQFF	TGCGCCAGCAGCAACCTAGCGGGGGCCGACAATGAGCAGTTCTTC
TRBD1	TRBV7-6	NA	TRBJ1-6	CASSARTGGNSPLHF	TGTGCCAGCAGCGCCCGGACAGGGGGTAATTCACCCCTCCACTTT
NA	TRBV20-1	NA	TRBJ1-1	CSAIGNSEAFF	TGCAGTGCTATCGGGAATTCTGAAGCTTTCTTT
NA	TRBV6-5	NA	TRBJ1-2	CASSYIGRGYGYTF	TGTGCCAGCAGTTACATCGGAAGGGGCTATGGCTACACCTTC
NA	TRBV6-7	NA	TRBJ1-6	CASSYPGVLNSPLHF	TGTGCCAGCAGTTATCCGGGGGTCCTTAATTCACCCCTCCACTTT
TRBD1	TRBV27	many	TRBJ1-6	CASCRGNSPLHF	TGTGCCAGCTGCAGGGGGAATTCACCCCTCCACTTT
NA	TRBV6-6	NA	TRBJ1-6	CASLSGLENSPLHF	TGTGCCAGCCTTTCAGGGTTGGAAAATTCACCCCTCCACTTT
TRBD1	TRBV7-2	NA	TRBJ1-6	CASSLTGQGSSPLHF	TGTGCCAGCAGCTTAACGGGACAGGGATCTTCACCCCTCCACTTT
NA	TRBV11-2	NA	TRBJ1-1	CASSRAAAVNTEAFF	TGTGCCAGCAGCCGGGCGGCAGCGGTCAACACTGAAGCTTTCTTT
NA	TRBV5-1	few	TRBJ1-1	CASREGDILNTEAFF	TGCGCCAGCAGGGAGGGCGACATACTGAACACTGAAGCTTTCTTT
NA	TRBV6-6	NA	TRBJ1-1	CASTPRVLNTEAFF	TGTGCCAGCACCCCACGGGTCCTGAACACTGAAGCTTTCTTT
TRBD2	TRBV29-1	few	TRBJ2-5	CSGATSGGYGTQYF	TGCAGCGGGGCGACTAGCGGGGGGTATGGGACCCAGTACTTC
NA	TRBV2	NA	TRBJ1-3	CASRSDRRSGNTIYF	TGTGCCAGCAGGTCTGACAGACGCTCTGGAAACACCATATATTTT
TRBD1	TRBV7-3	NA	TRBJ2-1	CASSFTGTGTYNEQFF	TGTGCCAGCAGCTTCACCGGGACAGGGACCTACAATGAGCAGTTCTTC
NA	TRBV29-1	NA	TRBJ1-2	CSVEGLTGYMGGYTF	TGCAGCGTTGAAGGTTTGACAGGTTATATGGGGGGCTACACCTTC
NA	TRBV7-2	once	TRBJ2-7	CASSRKDGAISYEQYF	TGTGCCAGCAGCAGAAAGGATGGGGCCATTTCCTACGAGCAGTACTTC
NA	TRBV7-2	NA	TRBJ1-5	CASSLVLQGNQPQHF	TGTGCCAGCAGCTTAGTTCTTCAGGGGAATCAGCCCCAGCATTTT
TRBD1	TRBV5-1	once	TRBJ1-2	CASAGGGYGYTF	TGCGCCAGTGCAGGGGGAGGCTATGGCTACACCTTC
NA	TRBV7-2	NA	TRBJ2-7	CASSLAATGYEQYF	TGTGCCAGCAGCTTAGCGGCGACAGGCTACGAGCAGTACTTC
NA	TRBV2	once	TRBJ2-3	CASRERDTQYF	TGTGCCAGCAGGGAACGAGATACGCAGTATTTT
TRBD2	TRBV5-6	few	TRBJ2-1	CASSLGAGGGNNEQFF	TGTGCCAGCAGCTTGGGGGCGGGCGGGGGGAACAATGAGCAGTTCTTC
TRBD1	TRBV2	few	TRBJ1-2	CASSEGTVSYGYTF	TGTGCCAGCAGTGAGGGGACAGTGTCCTATGGCTACACCTTC
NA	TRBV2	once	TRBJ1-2	CASSKNVGSLDHGYTF	TGTGCCAGCAGTAAGAATGTGGGCAGCCTCGACCATGGCTACACCTTC
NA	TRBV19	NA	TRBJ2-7	CASSPRDSVGYEQYF	TGTGCCAGTAGTCCCCGGGACTCCGTGGGCTACGAGCAGTACTTC
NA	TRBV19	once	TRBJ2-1	CASSIEFVGGLSYNEQFF	TGTGCCAGTAGTATAGAATTTGTGGGGGGGCTCTCCTACAATGAGCAGTTCTTC
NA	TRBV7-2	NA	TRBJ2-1	CASSLDRKNHEQFF	TGTGCCAGCAGCTTAGACAGAAAGAACCATGAGCAGTTCTTC
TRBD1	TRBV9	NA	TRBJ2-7	CASSVSAGTGYNEQYF	TGTGCCAGCAGCGTCTCTGCCGGGACAGGGTACAACGAGCAGTACTTC
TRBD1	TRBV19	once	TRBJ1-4	CASSKRGQDEKLFF	TGTGCCAGTAGTAAGAGGGGGCAGGATGAAAAACTGTTTTTT
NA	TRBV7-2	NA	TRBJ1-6	CASSLFSVRDSRRNSPLHF	TGTGCCAGCAGCTTATTTTCTGTTCGAGACAGCCGAAGGAATTCACCCCTCCACTTT
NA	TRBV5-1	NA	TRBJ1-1	CASSVDRNTEAFF	TGCGCCAGCAGCGTTGACAGAAACACTGAAGCTTTCTTT
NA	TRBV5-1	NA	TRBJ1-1	CASSLQGQNTEAFF	TGCGCCAGCAGCTTGCAGGGGCAGAACACTGAAGCTTTCTTT
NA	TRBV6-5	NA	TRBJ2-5	CASSSPGGETQYF	TGTGCCAGCAGTTCCCCCGGGGGAGAGACCCAGTACTTC